This TCR beta chain was captured in a study of breast tumors, draining lymph nodes, adjacent tissues. Study observations and caveats: Tumor T cell lymph node origin was a supported hypothesis, not proven. Tumor repertoires ranked between lymph nodes and nontumor tissue in diversity, with V and J gene preferences. Tumor and nontumor repertoires were significantly more similar in luminal-like than in basal-like breast cancer.

Germline lookup yields CDR1 SQVTM and CDR2 ANQGSEA. CDR3 size: 12 residues. Trimming took 8 bases from V and 7 from J; bases not matched to a gene: 10. TCRdb ran MiXCR on the multiplex PCR reads and lists one entry per CDR3 protein. This sample yields around 9,100 distinct CDR3 sequences, of which 40% to 50% are seen a single time; around 13% belongs to the top ten. Remarks on this clonotype: Its specificity is unknown.

Sequenced sample: tumor-adjacent breast tissue. This sequence joins TRBV29-1 and TRBJ1-2; the match to TRBD1 covers 7 bases. The receptor's source is a female donor with breast cancer. Some clones in this sample may be carry-over from other donors' samples. Here the CDR3 DNA reads TGCAGCACGACAGGGAAAAAACGTGGCTACACCTTC. This codes for CSTTGKKRGYTF. Full variable domain (remainder filled in from reference TRBV29-1 and TRBJ1-2): SAVISQKPSRDICQRGTSLTIQCQVDSQVTMMFWYRQQPGQSLTLIATANQGSEATYESGFVIDKFPISRPNLTFSTLTVSNMSPEDSSIYLCSTTGKKRGYTFGSGTRLTVV.